The 6 T cell receptor beta chains below all came from one sample that was sequenced in a study of T-cell memory formation after mild COVID-19. TCRdb reanalysed the 5' RACE reads using MiXCR and keeps one entry per CDR3 protein. The sample records some 300,000 distinct CDR3 sequences, roughly a fifth being singletons. Input material: PBMCs or a T cell subset sorted from them (not recorded which). The receptor source for this set is a man aged 18 to 35 who had mild COVID-19 (a few samples of this study predate the infection). Cell type and time point are not known.

The chain uses TRBV29-1 and TRBJ2-1; TRBD2 agrees at 10 bases. This CDR3 has 15 amino acids. Losses at the gene ends were 5 bases for V and 7 bases for J; bases not matched to a gene: 11. The V gene's germline CDR1 is SQVTM and CDR2 ANQGSEA. CDR3 nucleotides: TGCAGCGTTCCCGCTAGCGGGGGCCGACGTAATGAGCAGTTCTTC. Its protein is CSVPASGGRRNEQFF.

This chain joins TRBV12-3 or TRBV12-4 and TRBJ1-2, with D possibly TRBD1 on 5 matching bases. Deletions cut 8 bases from V and 4 bases from J, with 17 bases between. CDR3 size: 14 residues. In nucleotides, the CDR3 is TGTGCCAGCGGGGGTCCCGTGCATATCTATGGCTACACCTTC. It codes for CASGGPVHIYGYTF.

The CDR3, as DNA: TGTGCCAGCAGCTTATGGTCTAGCGGGGGGAAAGAGACCCAGTACTTC. Its translation is CASSLWSSGGKETQYF. V usage is TRBV7-6 and J usage is TRBJ2-5, with 11 bases lining up with TRBD2. CDR3 length: 16 amino acids. Trimming took 2 bases from V and 3 from J; bases not matched to a gene: 5. CDR1 is SGHVS, CDR2 FNYEAQ, per germline.

This clonotype was counted only a few times. The chain links TRBV11-3 to TRBJ2-3; D is perhaps TRBD1 (6 bases). The V gene lost 5 bases and the J gene lost 7 bases, with 16 bases spanning the gap. CDR1 and CDR2 (germline): SGHNT, YENEEA. The CDR3 consists of 14 residues. CDR3 in amino acids: CASSPAGVGNTQYF. The CDR3 DNA sequence: TGTGCCAGCAGCCCGGCAGGGGTCGGAAATACGCAGTATTTT.

The rearrangement uses TRBV30 and TRBJ2-7; 8 bases align to TRBD2. CDR1 is GTSNPN and CDR2 is SVGIG in the germline V gene (reference sequence). V was clipped by 3 bases and J by 3 bases; unmatched bases: 13. This CDR3 has 16 residues. CDR3 nucleotides: TGTGCCTGGAGCCGGCGGGGGGACGCCCTCGGCTACGAGCAGTACTTC. It translates to CAWSRRGDALGYEQYF. The full variable domain, completed using reference TRBV30 and TRBJ2-7, is SQTIHQWPATLVQPVGSPLSLECTVEGTSNPNLYWYRQAAGRGLQLLFYSVGIGQISSEVPQNLSASRPQDRQFILSSKKLLLSDSGFYLCAWSRRGDALGYEQYFGPGTRLTVT.

The rearrangement uses TRBV6-2 or TRBV6-3 and TRBJ2-1, with 14 bases fitting TRBD2. CDR1 is MNHEY, CDR2 SVGEGT, per germline. Trimming removed 4 bases from V and 7 bases from J; junction bases left unmatched: 3. This CDR3 spans 15 amino acids. The CDR3 region is CASSSGTSGGNEQFF. Written as DNA, the CDR3 is TGTGCCAGCAGTTCCGGGACTAGCGGGGGAAATGAGCAGTTCTTC.